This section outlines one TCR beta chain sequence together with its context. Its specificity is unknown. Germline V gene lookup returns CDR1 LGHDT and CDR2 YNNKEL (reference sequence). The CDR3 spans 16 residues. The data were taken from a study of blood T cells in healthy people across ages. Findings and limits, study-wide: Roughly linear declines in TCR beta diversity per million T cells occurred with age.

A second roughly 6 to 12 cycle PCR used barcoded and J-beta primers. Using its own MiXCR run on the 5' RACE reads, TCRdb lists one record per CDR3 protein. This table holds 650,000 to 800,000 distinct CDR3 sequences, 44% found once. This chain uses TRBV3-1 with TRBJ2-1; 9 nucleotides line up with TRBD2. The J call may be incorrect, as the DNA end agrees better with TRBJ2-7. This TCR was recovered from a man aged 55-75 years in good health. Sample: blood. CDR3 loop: CASSQRSGGSYNEQYF. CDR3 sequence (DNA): TGTGCCAGCAGCCAACGTAGCGGGGGCTCCTACAATGAGCAGTACTTC.